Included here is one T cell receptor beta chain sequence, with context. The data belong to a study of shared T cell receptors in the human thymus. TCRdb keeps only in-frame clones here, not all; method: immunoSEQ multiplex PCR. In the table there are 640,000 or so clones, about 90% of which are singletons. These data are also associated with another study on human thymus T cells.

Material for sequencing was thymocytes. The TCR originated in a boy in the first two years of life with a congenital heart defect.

The CDR3 sequence: CATATGMNTEAFF. The CDR3 DNA follows: TGTGCCACCGCGACAGGAATGAACACTGAAGCTTTCTTT. The chain combines TRBV27 with TRBJ1-1; D might be TRBD1 (6 bases). Germline V gene data show CDR1 as MNHEY and CDR2 as SMNVEV (reference sequence). The CDR3 loop spans 13 amino acids. V lost 10 bases and J 0 bases, leaving 12 bases between the germline ends.